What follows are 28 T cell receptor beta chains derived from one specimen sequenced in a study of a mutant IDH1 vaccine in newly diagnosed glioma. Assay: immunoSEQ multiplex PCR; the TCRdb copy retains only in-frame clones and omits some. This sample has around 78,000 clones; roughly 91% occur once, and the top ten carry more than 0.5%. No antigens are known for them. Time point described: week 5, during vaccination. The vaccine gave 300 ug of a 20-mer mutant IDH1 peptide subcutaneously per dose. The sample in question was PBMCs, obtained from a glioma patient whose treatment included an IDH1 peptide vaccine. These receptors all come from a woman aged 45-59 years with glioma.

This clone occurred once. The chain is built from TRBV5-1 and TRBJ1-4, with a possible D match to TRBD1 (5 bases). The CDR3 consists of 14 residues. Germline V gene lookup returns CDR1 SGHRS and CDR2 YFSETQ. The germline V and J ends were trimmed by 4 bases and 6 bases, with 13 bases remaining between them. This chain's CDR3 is CASSPGRADEKLFF. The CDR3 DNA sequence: TGCGCCAGCAGCCCCGGCAGGGCGGATGAAAAACTGTTTTTT. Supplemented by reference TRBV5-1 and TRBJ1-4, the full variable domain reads KAGVTQTPRYLIKTRGQQVTLSCSPISGHRSVSWYQQTPGQGLQFLFEYFSETQRNKGNFPGRFSGRQFSNSRSEMNVSTLELGDSALYLCASSPGRADEKLFFGSGTQLSVL.

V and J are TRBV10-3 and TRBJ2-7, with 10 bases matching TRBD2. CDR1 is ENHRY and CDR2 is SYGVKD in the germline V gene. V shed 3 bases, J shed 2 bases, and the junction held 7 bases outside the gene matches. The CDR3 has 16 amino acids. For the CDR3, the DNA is TGTGCCATCAGTGAAGGAGCGGGAGGGGGGCCCTACGAGCAGTACTTC. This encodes CAISEGAGGGPYEQYF.

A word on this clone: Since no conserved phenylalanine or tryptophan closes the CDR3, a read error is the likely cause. The CDR3 sequence is CASNPGTGAAGASYEQYL. The CDR3 bases are TGTGCCAGCAACCCCGGGACAGGGGCAGCGGGAGCGTCCTACGAGCAGTACCTC. This chain joins TRBV27 and TRBJ2-7; 10 nucleotides match TRBD1. Germline V gives CDR1 MNHEY, CDR2 SMNVEV (reference sequence). CDR3 length: 18 amino acids. V was pared by 7 bases and J by 1 base, with 16 bases of the junction left unmatched.

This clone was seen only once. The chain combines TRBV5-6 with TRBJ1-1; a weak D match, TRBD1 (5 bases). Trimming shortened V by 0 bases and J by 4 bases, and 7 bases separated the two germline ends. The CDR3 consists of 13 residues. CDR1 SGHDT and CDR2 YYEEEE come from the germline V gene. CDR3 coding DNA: TGTGCCAGCAGCTTGGGGGGGAGCACTGAAGCTTTCTTT. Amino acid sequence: CASSLGGSTEAFF.

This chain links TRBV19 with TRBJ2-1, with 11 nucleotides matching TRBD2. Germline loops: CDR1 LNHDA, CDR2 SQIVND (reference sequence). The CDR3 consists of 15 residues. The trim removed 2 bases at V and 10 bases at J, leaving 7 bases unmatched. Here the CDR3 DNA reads TGTGCCAGTAGTATAATGGTAGCGGGAGGGCAGGAGCAGTTCTTC. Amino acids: CASSIMVAGGQEQFF.

As DNA, the CDR3 is TGTGCCAGCAGTGAAGATAGCGGGAGCATCGAGCAGTACTTC. Its protein is CASSEDSGSIEQYF. The chain couples TRBV6-5 to TRBJ2-7, with 9 nucleotides matching TRBD2. Germline CDR1 is MNHEY and CDR2 is SVGAGI. After removal of 5 bases from V and 6 bases from J, the junction contained 8 bases not matched to a gene. The CDR3 totals 14 residues.

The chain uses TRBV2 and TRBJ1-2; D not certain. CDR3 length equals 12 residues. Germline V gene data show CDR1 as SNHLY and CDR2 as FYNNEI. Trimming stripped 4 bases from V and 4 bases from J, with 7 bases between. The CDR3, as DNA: TGTGCCAGCAGTGTGGGAGGCTATGGCTACACCTTC. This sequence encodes CASSVGGYGYTF.

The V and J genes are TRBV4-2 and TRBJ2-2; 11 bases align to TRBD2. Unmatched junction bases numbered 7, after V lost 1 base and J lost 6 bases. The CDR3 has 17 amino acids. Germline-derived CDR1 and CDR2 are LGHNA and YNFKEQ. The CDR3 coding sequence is TGTGCCAGCAGCCAAGGGGGGACTAGCGGTCGGGCCGGGGAGCTGTTTTTT. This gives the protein CASSQGGTSGRAGELFF.

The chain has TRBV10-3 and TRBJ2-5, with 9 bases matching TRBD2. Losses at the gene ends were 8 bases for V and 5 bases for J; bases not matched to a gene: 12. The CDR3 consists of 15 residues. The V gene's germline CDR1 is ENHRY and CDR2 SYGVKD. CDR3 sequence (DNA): TGTGCCATCGGGAGGCGCGCGGGAGGGCCTGAGACCCAGTACTTC. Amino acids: CAIGRRAGGPETQYF.

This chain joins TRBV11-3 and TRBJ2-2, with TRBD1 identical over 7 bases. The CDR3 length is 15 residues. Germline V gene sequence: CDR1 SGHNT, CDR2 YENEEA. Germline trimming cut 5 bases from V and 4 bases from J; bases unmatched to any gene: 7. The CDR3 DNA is TGTGCCAGCAGCCCCCGGACAGGCAGCACCGGGGAGCTGTTTTTT. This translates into CASSPRTGSTGELFF.

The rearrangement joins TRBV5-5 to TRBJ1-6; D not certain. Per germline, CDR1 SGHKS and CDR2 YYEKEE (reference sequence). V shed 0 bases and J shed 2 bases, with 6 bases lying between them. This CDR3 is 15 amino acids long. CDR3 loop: CASSLVGAYNSPLHF. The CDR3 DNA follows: TGTGCCAGCAGCTTGGTTGGGGCCTATAATTCACCCCTCCACTTT. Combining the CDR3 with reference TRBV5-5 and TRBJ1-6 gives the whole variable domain DAGVTQSPTHLIKTRGQQVTLRCSPISGHKSVSWYQQVLGQGPQFIFQYYEKEERGRGNFPDRFSARQFPNYSSELNVNALLLGDSALYLCASSLVGAYNSPLHFGNGTRLTVT.

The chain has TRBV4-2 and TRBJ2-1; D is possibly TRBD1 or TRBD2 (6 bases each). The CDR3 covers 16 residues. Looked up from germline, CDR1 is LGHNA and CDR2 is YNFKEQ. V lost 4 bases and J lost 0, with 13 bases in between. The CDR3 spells CASSPRGQYSYNEQFF. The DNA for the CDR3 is TGTGCCAGCAGCCCGCGGGGACAATACTCCTACAATGAGCAGTTCTTC.

The CDR3 is CASGLWANEQFF. The CDR3 DNA sequence: TGTGCTAGTGGTTTGTGGGCGAATGAGCAGTTCTTC. J is TRBJ2-1 and V is TRBV12-5, with no clear D. The ends were cut back, 2 bases at V and 7 bases at J, with 6 bases in the middle. This CDR3 is 12 amino acids long. Germline CDR1 reads LGHNT; CDR2 reads FRNRAP.

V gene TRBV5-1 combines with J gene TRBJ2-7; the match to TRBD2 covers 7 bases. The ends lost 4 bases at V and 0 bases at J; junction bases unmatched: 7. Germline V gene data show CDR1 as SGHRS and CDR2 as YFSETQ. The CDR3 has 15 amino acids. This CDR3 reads CASSTTSATSYEQYF. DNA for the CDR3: TGCGCCAGCAGCACAACTAGCGCAACCTCCTACGAGCAGTACTTC.

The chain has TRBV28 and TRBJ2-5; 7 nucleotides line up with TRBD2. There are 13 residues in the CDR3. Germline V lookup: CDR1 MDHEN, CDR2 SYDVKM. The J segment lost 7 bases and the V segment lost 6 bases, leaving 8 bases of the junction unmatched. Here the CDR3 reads CASRDPGRGTQYF. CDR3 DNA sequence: TGTGCCAGCAGGGATCCGGGGAGGGGGACCCAGTACTTC. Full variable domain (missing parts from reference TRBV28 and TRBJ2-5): DVKVTQSSRYLVKRTGEKVFLECVQDMDHENMFWYRQDPGLGLRLIYFSYDVKMKEKGDIPEGYSVSREKKERFSLILESASTNQTSMYLCASRDPGRGTQYFGPGTRLLVL.

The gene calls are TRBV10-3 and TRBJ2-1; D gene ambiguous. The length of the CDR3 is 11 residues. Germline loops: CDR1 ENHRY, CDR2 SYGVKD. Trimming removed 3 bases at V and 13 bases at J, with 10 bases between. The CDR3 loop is CAISDGKPQFF. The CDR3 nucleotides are TGTGCCATCAGTGATGGTAAGCCCCAGTTCTTC.

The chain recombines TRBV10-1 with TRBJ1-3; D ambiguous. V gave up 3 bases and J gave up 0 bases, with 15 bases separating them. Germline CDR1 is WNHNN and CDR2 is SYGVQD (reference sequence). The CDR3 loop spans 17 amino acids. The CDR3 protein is CASSETQSPNSGNTIYF. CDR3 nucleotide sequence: TGCGCCAGCAGTGAAACCCAATCACCCAACTCTGGAAACACCATATATTTT.

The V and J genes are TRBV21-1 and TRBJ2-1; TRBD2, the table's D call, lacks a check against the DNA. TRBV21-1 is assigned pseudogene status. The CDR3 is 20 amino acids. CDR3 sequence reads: CASSKATDNLSGTLVDEQFF. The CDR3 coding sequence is TGTGCCAGCAGCAAAGCGACGGACAACCTTAGCGGGACTTTAGTCGATGAGCAGTTCTTC.

The CDR3 reads CASSIEAGGGSTEAFF. CDR3 in DNA: TGTGCCAGTAGTATAGAGGCAGGGGGCGGGTCCACCGAAGCTTTCTTT. The chain combines TRBV19 with TRBJ1-1, with 8 bases identical to TRBD1. The CDR3 loop spans 16 amino acids. The ends lost 0 bases at V and 8 bases at J; junction bases unmatched: 11. CDR1 LNHDA and CDR2 SQIVND come from the germline V gene (reference sequence).

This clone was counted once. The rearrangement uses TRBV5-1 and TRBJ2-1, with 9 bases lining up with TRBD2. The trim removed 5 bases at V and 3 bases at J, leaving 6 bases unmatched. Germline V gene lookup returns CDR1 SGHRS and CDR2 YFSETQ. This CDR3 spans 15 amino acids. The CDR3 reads CASSATSGFYNEQFF. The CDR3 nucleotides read TGCGCCAGCAGTGCTACTAGCGGGTTCTACAATGAGCAGTTCTTC.

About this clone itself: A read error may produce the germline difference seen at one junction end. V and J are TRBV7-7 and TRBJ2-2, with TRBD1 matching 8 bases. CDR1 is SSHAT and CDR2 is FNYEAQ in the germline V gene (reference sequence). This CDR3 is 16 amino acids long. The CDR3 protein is CASSLLGTGNTGELFF. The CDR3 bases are TGTGCTAGCAGCTTATTAGGGACAGGGAACACCGGGGAGCTGTTTTTT.

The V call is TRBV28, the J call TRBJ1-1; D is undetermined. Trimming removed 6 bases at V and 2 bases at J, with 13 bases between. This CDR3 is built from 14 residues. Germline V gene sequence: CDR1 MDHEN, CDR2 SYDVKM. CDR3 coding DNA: TGTGCCAGCAGCCCCAGCGGGAGCAACACTGAAGCTTTCTTT. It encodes CASSPSGSNTEAFF.

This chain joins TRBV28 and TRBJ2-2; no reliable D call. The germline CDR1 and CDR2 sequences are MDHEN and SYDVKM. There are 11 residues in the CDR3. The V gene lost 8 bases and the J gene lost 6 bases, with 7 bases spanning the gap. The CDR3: CASALPGELFF. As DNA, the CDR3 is TGTGCCAGCGCCCTTCCCGGGGAGCTGTTTTTT.

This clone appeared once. CDR3 nucleotide sequence: TGTGCCACCAGCAGAGGGACTAGCGGGAGGGAGGATGAGCAGTTCTTC. This encodes CATSRGTSGREDEQFF. The chain carries TRBV15 and TRBJ2-1, with 15 bases matching TRBD2. Germline V gene data show CDR1 as LNHNV and CDR2 as YYDKDF (reference sequence). V shed 1 base, J shed 8 bases, and the junction held 3 bases outside the gene matches. The CDR3 has 16 residues.

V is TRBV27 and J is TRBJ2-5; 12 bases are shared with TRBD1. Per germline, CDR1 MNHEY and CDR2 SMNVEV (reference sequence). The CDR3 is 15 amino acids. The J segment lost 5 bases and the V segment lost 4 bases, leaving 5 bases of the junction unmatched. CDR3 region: CASSSAGTGGETQYF. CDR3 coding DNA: TGTGCCAGCAGTTCCGCCGGGACAGGGGGCGAGACCCAGTACTTC.

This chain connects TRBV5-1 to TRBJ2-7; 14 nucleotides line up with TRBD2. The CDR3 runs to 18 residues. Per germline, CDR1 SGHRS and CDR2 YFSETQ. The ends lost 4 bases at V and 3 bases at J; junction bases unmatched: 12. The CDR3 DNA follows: TGCGCCAGCAGCACGGGACTAGCGGGAGTATACGGATTCTACGAGCAGTACTTC. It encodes CASSTGLAGVYGFYEQYF.

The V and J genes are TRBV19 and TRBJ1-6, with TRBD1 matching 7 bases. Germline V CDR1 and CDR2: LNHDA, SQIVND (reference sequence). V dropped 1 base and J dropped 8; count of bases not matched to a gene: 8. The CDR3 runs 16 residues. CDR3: CASSIGLTTGDSPLHF. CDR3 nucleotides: TGTGCCAGTAGTATAGGATTGACTACAGGGGATTCACCCCTCCACTTT.

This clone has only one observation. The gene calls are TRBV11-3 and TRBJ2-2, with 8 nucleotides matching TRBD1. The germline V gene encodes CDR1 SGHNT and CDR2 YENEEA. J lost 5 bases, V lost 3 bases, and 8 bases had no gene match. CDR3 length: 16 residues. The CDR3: CASSFERTGWTGELFF. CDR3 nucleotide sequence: TGTGCCAGCAGCTTCGAGAGGACAGGGTGGACCGGGGAGCTGTTTTTT.